Below, one TCR beta chain is given with its context. A much larger clone differs from this one at a single base, so this may be a read error. This entry comes from a study of T cells in Graves' hyperthyroidism and ophthalmopathy. Participants, patients aged 18 to 65, had newly diagnosed hyperthyroidism with a duration under 2 months. Fresh 10 ml peripheral blood yielded PBMCs. RNA transcripts gave rise to amplified TCR beta CDR3 regions. When the TCR CDR3 underwent first-round RT-PCR, the HTBI primer set was used. TCRdb re-called the multiplex PCR reads through MiXCR, storing one row per CDR3 protein. The sample consists of more than 450,000 distinct CDR3 sequences, roughly 15% of them appearing once. The CDR3 covers 13 residues. From germline, CDR1 is LGHDT and CDR2 YNNKEL (reference sequence).

V and J are TRBV3-1 and TRBJ2-5; D gene ambiguous. The sequencing sample was made of blood. The receptor was isolated from a woman aged 40 to 55 with Graves' hyperthyroidism. For the CDR3, the DNA is TGTGCCGGCAGCCATAGTAACCAAGAGACCCAGTACTTC. Amino acids: CAGSHSNQETQYF.